What follows describes a single TCR beta chain. The sample originates from a study of blood T cell repertoires in COVID-19. The germline V gene has CDR1 PRHDT and CDR2 FYEKMQ (reference sequence). V shed 5 bases and J 3 bases; nucleotides not matched to a gene: 3. This CDR3 region has 13 residues. This table comes from immunoSEQ multiplex PCR, and its TCRdb copy is limited to in-frame clones, with some not included. The sample consists of under 300,000 clones, under 90% of them appearing once. This chain uses TRBV13 with TRBJ2-7, with 8 nucleotides matching TRBD1. The sample consisted of PBMCs or T cells enriched from blood (not recorded which). The source is a man aged 18 to 30 who had recovered from COVID-19. CDR3: CASSPTGGYEQYF. The CDR3 coding sequence is TGTGCCAGCAGCCCTACAGGGGGCTACGAGCAGTACTTC.